The 31 T cell receptor beta chains below were found in one sample sequenced in a study of beta chain features in type 1 diabetes. The entirety of the isolated RNA underwent reverse transcription, so expressed TCRB transcripts were sequenced. Using immunoSEQ multiplex PCR, the repertoire was profiled, and TCRdb retains in-frame clones only, with some absent. The table lists around 450,000 clones, approximately 10% of them singletons. Material: naive CD4+ T cells from blood. The receptors originated from a woman between 18 and 29 years old in good health.

V and J are TRBV5-6 and TRBJ2-7, with unresolved D. This CDR3 spans 14 amino acids. V lost 2 bases, J lost 0 bases, and 9 bases lay in between. CDR1 SGHDT and CDR2 YYEEEE come from the germline V gene. The CDR3 bases are TGTGCCAGCAGCTTTCTCCCCAGCTCCTACGAGCAGTACGTC. Amino acids: CASSFLPSSYEQYV.

V is TRBV10-3 and J is TRBJ2-5; TRBD1 might be the D (5 bases). The CDR3 runs 13 residues. The germline V and J ends were trimmed by 5 bases and 4 bases, with 11 bases remaining between them. The germline V gene encodes CDR1 ENHRY and CDR2 SYGVKD. CDR3 residues: CAISSRDSETQYF. The CDR3 region has the DNA TGTGCCATCAGTTCCAGGGATTCAGAGACCCAGTACTTC.

This clone was counted between two and nine times. The chain employs TRBV4-1 and TRBJ1-1; no clear D gene. V was cut by 7 bases and J by 1 base, with 16 bases left in between. Looked up from germline, CDR1 is MGHRA and CDR2 is YSYEKL. This CDR3 region has 15 residues. The CDR3 protein is CASTPGVWANTEAFF. The CDR3 nucleotides read TGCGCCAGCACCCCCGGAGTCTGGGCGAACACTGAAGCTTTCTTT.

V gene TRBV4-1 combines with J gene TRBJ1-1, with 7 bases aligning to TRBD1. Germline CDR1 MGHRA, CDR2 YSYEKL. V trimming: 5 bases; J trimming: 4 bases; junction bases outside the gene matches: 10. This CDR3 spans 15 amino acids. The CDR3 region is CASSSWADRATEAFF. CDR3 in DNA: TGCGCCAGCAGCTCCTGGGCCGACAGGGCCACTGAAGCTTTCTTT.

This clone appeared a few times. V and J are TRBV7-2 and TRBJ2-3, with TRBD2 matching 12 bases. The CDR3 is made up of 16 amino acids. V lost 1 base and J lost 7; bases outside the gene matches: 6. Per germline, CDR1 SGHTA and CDR2 FQGNSA. Here the CDR3 DNA reads TGTGCCAGCAGCTTAGTGGCTAGCGGGAGGGTAAATACGCAGTATTTT. Amino acids: CASSLVASGRVNTQYF.

The rearrangement links TRBV7-9 to TRBJ2-7; D might be TRBD2 (6 bases). Deletions cut 3 bases from V and 5 bases from J, with 17 bases between. The CDR3 runs 15 residues. Germline values: CDR1 SEHNR, CDR2 FQNEAQ (reference sequence). The CDR3 protein is CASSFGRASANEQYV. In DNA, the CDR3 is TGTGCCAGCAGCTTTGGTCGGGCTAGCGCTAACGAGCAGTACGTC.

Only a few counts were recorded for this clone. This sequence joins TRBV7-2 and TRBJ2-5; TRBD1 agrees at 7 bases. CDR3 length: 13 amino acids. V trimming: 5 bases; J trimming: 2 bases; junction bases outside the gene matches: 2. Germline V gene sequence: CDR1 SGHTA, CDR2 FQGNSA. CDR3 residues: CASSRDRQETQYF. CDR3 in DNA: TGTGCCAGCAGCAGGGACAGACAAGAGACCCAGTACTTC.

This chain joins TRBV7-2 and TRBJ2-5, with a tentative D call TRBD2 (5 bases). Trimming left V 1 base short and J 5 bases short, with 11 bases between. Germline V gives CDR1 SGHTA, CDR2 FQGNSA. CDR3 length equals 14 residues. CDR3 loop: CASSLDTGGETQYF. In DNA, the CDR3 is TGTGCCAGCAGCTTAGATACCGGCGGGGAGACCCAGTACTTC.

The chain uses TRBV4-2 and TRBJ2-2; TRBD2 agrees at 8 bases. Trimming took 4 bases from V and 3 from J; bases not matched to a gene: 7. This CDR3 has 16 amino acids. CDR1 is LGHNA, CDR2 YNFKEQ, per germline. DNA of the CDR3: TGTGCCAGCAGCCTTTCGACGCGGGAGGACACCGGGGAGCTGTTTTTT. Its protein is CASSLSTREDTGELFF.

J is TRBJ2-3 and V is TRBV7-7; unclear D gene. Trimming shortened V by 1 base and J by 3 bases, and 5 bases separated the two germline ends. This CDR3 has 13 residues. Germline CDR1 is SSHAT and CDR2 is FNYEAQ (reference sequence). CDR3 nucleotide sequence: TGTGCCAGCAGCTTAGGTTTTACAGATACGCAGTATTTT. Translated, it gives CASSLGFTDTQYF. The whole variable domain, remainder taken from reference TRBV7-7 and TRBJ2-3, is GAGVSQSPRYKVTKRGQDVTLRCDPISSHATLYWYQQALGQGPEFLTYFNYEAQPDKSGLPSDRFSAERPEGSISTLTIQRTEQRDSAMYRCASSLGFTDTQYFGPGTRLTVL.

In this sample, this clone turned up a few times. This chain connects TRBV9 to TRBJ2-1; tentatively, D is TRBD1 (6 bases). The CDR3 has 14 amino acids. Germline CDR1 SGDLS, CDR2 YYNGEE. The germline V and J ends were trimmed by 5 bases and 3 bases, with 12 bases remaining between them. CDR3 nucleotide sequence: TGTGCCAGCAGTCCTACAGGGCTCTACAATGAGCAGTTCTTC. Its translation: CASSPTGLYNEQFF. Drawing the rest from reference TRBV9 and TRBJ2-1, the complete variable domain is DSGVTQTPKHLITATGQRVTLRCSPRSGDLSVYWYQQSLDQGLQFLIQYYNGEERAKGNILERFSAQQFPDLHSELNLSSLELGDSALYFCASSPTGLYNEQFFGPGTRLTVL.

This chain joins TRBV4-3 and TRBJ2-3; the match to TRBD2 covers 12 bases. Trimming removed 2 bases from V and 6 bases from J; junction bases left unmatched: 9. Germline CDR1 LGHNA, CDR2 YSLEER. This CDR3 region has 17 residues. Here the CDR3 DNA reads TGCGCCAGCAGCCAACATCTAGCGGGGGGGCGTGCTGATACGCAGTATTTT. It specifies CASSQHLAGGRADTQYF.

This clone has more than one count but fewer than ten. The rearrangement uses TRBV5-1 and TRBJ2-5; TRBD1 matches at 9 bases. Looked up from germline, CDR1 is SGHRS and CDR2 is YFSETQ. The J segment lost 5 bases and the V segment lost 7 bases, leaving 9 bases of the junction unmatched. The CDR3 consists of 14 residues. The CDR3 loop reads CASAPQGASETQYF. CDR3 DNA sequence: TGCGCCAGCGCTCCACAGGGGGCTTCGGAGACCCAGTACTTC. The complete variable domain, with remaining parts taken from reference TRBV5-1 and TRBJ2-5, reads KAGVTQTPRYLIKTRGQQVTLSCSPISGHRSVSWYQQTPGQGLQFLFEYFSETQRNKGNFPGRFSGRQFSNSRSEMNVSTLELGDSALYLCASAPQGASETQYFGPGTRLLVL.

This rearrangement joins TRBV7-9 to TRBJ2-5, with 11 bases that match TRBD2. The V segment lost 8 bases and the J segment 5 bases; nucleotides outside the gene matches: 7. The CDR3 runs 14 residues. Per germline, CDR1 SEHNR and CDR2 FQNEAQ (reference sequence). CDR3 coding DNA: TGTGCCAGCTGTGGTAGCGGGGGGGCGGAGACCCAGTACTTC. Translated, it gives CASCGSGGAETQYF.

The rearrangement links TRBV7-8 to TRBJ2-5, with unresolved D. This CDR3 region has 17 residues. V was clipped by 2 bases and J by 5 bases, with 21 bases between them. CDR1 is SGHVS and CDR2 is FQNEAQ in the germline V gene. The chain's CDR3 is CASSLRVFVRPWETQYF. The CDR3 DNA reads TGTGCCAGCAGCTTAAGAGTGTTTGTACGGCCGTGGGAGACCCAGTACTTC. Full variable domain (rest looked up from reference TRBV7-8 and TRBJ2-5): GAGVSQSPRYKVAKRGQDVALRCDPISGHVSLFWYQQALGQGPEFLTYFQNEAQLDKSGLPSDRFFAERPEGSVSTLKIQRTQQEDSAVYLCASSLRVFVRPWETQYFGPGTRLLVL.

For this clone: This may come from a read error, since a much larger clone is one base off. The same CDR3 is also encoded by other DNA sequences in this sample. This chain connects TRBV30 to TRBJ2-6; 13 bases map to TRBD2. Trimming at V came to 2 bases and at J to 0 bases, leaving 7 bases not matched to a gene. Germline CDR1 is GTSNPN and CDR2 is SVGIG (reference sequence). This CDR3 spans 19 amino acids. The CDR3 loop is CAWSRSRTSGSSGANVLTF. As DNA, the CDR3 is TGTGCCTGGAGTCGATCCCGGACTAGCGGGAGCTCTGGGGCCAACGTCCTGACTTTC.

The V gene is TRBV20-1, the J gene TRBJ1-1; D is unclear. This CDR3 has 11 amino acids. V gave up 3 bases and J gave up 10 bases, with 12 bases separating them. CDR1 is DFQATT, CDR2 SNEGSKA, per germline (reference sequence). The CDR3 loop reads CSARVKYGAFF. DNA of the CDR3: TGCAGTGCTAGGGTAAAATACGGAGCTTTCTTT.

This clone has a handful of counts. The genes are TRBV7-9 and TRBJ2-2; tentatively, D is TRBD2 (7 bases). CDR1 and CDR2 (germline): SEHNR, FQNEAQ (reference sequence). The CDR3 covers 12 residues. CDR3 residues: CVRGQNTGELFF. The CDR3 nucleotides are TGTGTGCGGGGGCAGAACACCGGGGAGCTGTTTTTT.

This clone was found a few times. The chain employs TRBV5-1 and TRBJ2-1; 12 nucleotides line up with TRBD2. Germline CDR1 SGHRS, CDR2 YFSETQ. V was clipped by 9 bases and J by 0 bases; unmatched bases: 4. The CDR3 sequence is 15 residues long. CDR3 in DNA: TGCGCCACCGGGACTAGCGGGCGCTCCTACAATGAGCAGTTCTTC. As protein: CATGTSGRSYNEQFF.

This clone turned up a few times. The genes are TRBV25-1 and TRBJ2-7; 8 bases agree with TRBD2. This CDR3 has 13 amino acids. The ends lost 8 bases at V and 7 bases at J; junction bases unmatched: 10. CDR1 and CDR2 (germline): MGHDK, SYGVNS. In nucleotides, the CDR3 is TGTGCCAGCCAGCTAGCGGGTTCTAAGGAGCAGTACTTC. It is translated as CASQLAGSKEQYF.

V and J are TRBV19 and TRBJ2-1; D could derive from TRBD1 or TRBD2 (5 bases each). Germline CDR1 and CDR2: LNHDA and SQIVND (reference sequence). With 3 bases removed from V and 4 bases from J, the gap between germline ends came to 19 bases. The CDR3 length is 17 residues. CDR3 nucleotide sequence: TGTGCCAGTAGTATCCCCCCGGGGCTAGCTCTATACAATGAGCAGTTCTTC. It yields the protein CASSIPPGLALYNEQFF. The complete variable domain, with remaining parts taken from reference TRBV19 and TRBJ2-1, reads DGGITQSPKYLFRKEGQNVTLSCEQNLNHDAMYWYRQDPGQGLRLIYYSQIVNDFQKGDIAEGYSVSREKKESFPLTVTSAQKNPTAFYLCASSIPPGLALYNEQFFGPGTRLTVL.

This clone was found many times. V is TRBV13 and J is TRBJ2-5, with 7 positions matching TRBD1. The CDR3 spans 13 residues. Germline V lookup: CDR1 PRHDT, CDR2 FYEKMQ (reference sequence). Trimming cost V 6 bases and J 5 bases; bases outside gene matches: 6. CDR3 region: CASSRQGSETQYF. The CDR3 nucleotides are TGTGCCAGCAGTCGACAGGGAAGCGAGACCCAGTACTTC.

This clone was seen more than once but under ten times. This chain joins TRBV5-1 and TRBJ2-7; D is ambiguous. CDR1 and CDR2 (germline): SGHRS, YFSETQ. V was pared by 2 bases and J by 2 bases, with 11 bases between. The CDR3 spans 14 residues. The CDR3 sequence: CASSFVSDTYEQYF. CDR3 in DNA: TGCGCCAGCAGCTTTGTGTCGGATACCTACGAGCAGTACTTC.

On this clone itself: A read error may account for a junction end that differs from germline. The chain combines TRBV7-2 with TRBJ2-1; D call uncertain. Germline V CDR1 and CDR2: SGHTA, FQGNSA. The CDR3 extends over 17 amino acids. CDR3 region: CASSLPRSSFSNNEQFF. The CDR3 DNA is TGTGCCAGCAGCTTACCCAGGTCCTCATTCTCCAACAATGAGCAGTTCTTC.

This clone occurred a few times. V and J are TRBV7-2 and TRBJ2-7, with D maybe TRBD1 (6 bases). CDR1 SGHTA and CDR2 FQGNSA come from the germline V gene. V was cut by 5 bases and J by 3 bases, with 14 bases left in between. The CDR3 contains 14 residues. CDR3 region: CASSRRQVIYEQYF. DNA of the CDR3: TGTGCCAGCAGCAGAAGACAGGTGATCTACGAGCAGTACTTC.

A few counts support this clone. V usage is TRBV4-3 and J usage is TRBJ1-2; unclear D gene. CDR1 is LGHNA and CDR2 is YSLEER in the germline V gene. The CDR3 extends over 13 amino acids. With 1 base removed from V and 7 bases from J, the gap between germline ends came to 10 bases. This CDR3 reads CASSQVGRAGYTF. CDR3 DNA: TGCGCCAGCAGCCAAGTAGGGCGCGCTGGCTACACCTTC.

This chain joins TRBV7-9 and TRBJ2-2, with 8 bases matching TRBD1. Trimming cost V 4 bases and J 0 bases; bases outside gene matches: 10. CDR1 SEHNR and CDR2 FQNEAQ come from the germline V gene (reference sequence). The CDR3 loop spans 18 amino acids. In DNA, the CDR3 is TGTGCCAGCAGCTCCCGGACAGGGACTTTTACGAACACCGGGGAGCTGTTTTTT. Translating gives CASSSRTGTFTNTGELFF.

J is TRBJ2-5 and V is TRBV29-1; D gene uncertain. The germline gives CDR1 SQVTM, CDR2 ANQGSEA. V was trimmed by 2 bases and J by 1 base, leaving 17 bases between them. CDR3 length: 16 residues. The chain's CDR3 is CSVESPFPPIQETQYF. The DNA for the CDR3 is TGCAGCGTTGAATCACCCTTCCCTCCTATCCAAGAGACCCAGTACTTC.

The V call is TRBV9, the J call TRBJ2-5; D unresolved. The germline gives CDR1 SGDLS, CDR2 YYNGEE. The CDR3 covers 13 residues. Trimming took off 0 bases at V and 4 bases at J, with 7 bases between the two ends. DNA for the CDR3: TGTGCCAGCAGCGTAGCTACGCGAGAGACCCAGTACTTC. It translates to CASSVATRETQYF.

This clone has a handful of counts. The chain combines TRBV29-1 with TRBJ2-1; D is unresolved. The CDR3 totals 14 residues. CDR1 is SQVTM, CDR2 ANQGSEA, per germline. The V end was cut by 6 bases, the J end by 3 bases, with 15 bases between. CDR3 DNA sequence: TGCAGCGTCAAAGTTCGGACGGACTACAATGAGCAGTTCTTC. This encodes CSVKVRTDYNEQFF.

This clone occurred a few times. This sequence joins TRBV10-3 and TRBJ2-5; a possible D gene is TRBD1 (6 bases). V lost 3 bases, J lost 4 bases, and 9 bases lay in between. The CDR3 loop spans 13 amino acids. Germline-derived CDR1 and CDR2 are ENHRY and SYGVKD. DNA for the CDR3: TGTGCCATCAGTGACGGGACATCAGAGACCCAGTACTTC. Translation gives CAISDGTSETQYF.